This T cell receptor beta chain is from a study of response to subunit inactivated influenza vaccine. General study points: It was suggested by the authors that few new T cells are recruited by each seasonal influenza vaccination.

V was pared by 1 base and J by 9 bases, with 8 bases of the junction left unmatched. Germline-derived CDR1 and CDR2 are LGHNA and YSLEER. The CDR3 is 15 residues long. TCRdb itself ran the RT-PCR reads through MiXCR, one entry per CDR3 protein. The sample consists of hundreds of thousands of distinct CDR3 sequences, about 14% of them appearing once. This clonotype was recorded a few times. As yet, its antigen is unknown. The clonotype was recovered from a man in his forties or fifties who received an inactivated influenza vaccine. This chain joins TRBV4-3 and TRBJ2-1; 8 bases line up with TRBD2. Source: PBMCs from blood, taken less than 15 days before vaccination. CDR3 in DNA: TGCGCCAGCAGCCAAGGGCCGGGACTAGACACTGAGCAGTTCTTC. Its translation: CASSQGPGLDTEQFF.